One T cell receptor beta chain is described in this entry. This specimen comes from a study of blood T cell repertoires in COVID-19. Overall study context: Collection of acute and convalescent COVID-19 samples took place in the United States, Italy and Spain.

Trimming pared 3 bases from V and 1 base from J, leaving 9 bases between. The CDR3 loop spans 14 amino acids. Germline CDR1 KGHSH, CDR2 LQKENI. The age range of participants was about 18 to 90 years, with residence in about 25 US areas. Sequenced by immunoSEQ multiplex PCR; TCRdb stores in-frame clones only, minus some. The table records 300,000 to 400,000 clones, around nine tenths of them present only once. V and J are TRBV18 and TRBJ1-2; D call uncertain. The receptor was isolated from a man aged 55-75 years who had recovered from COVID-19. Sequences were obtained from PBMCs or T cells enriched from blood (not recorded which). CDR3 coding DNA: TGTGCCAGCTCACCGAGTGGGAGTAACTATGGCTACACCTTC. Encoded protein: CASSPSGSNYGYTF.